The subject of this entry is one T cell receptor (beta chain). Amplification used 60 Vbeta primers and 13 Jbeta primers. Clones were sequenced by immunoSEQ multiplex PCR, and TCRdb holds only the in-frame ones, with some missing. This table holds 150,000 or so clones, about four fifths found once. This entry comes from a study of cytomegalovirus exposure and HLA in healthy donors. The CDR3 is 17 residues long. Germline V lookup: CDR1 SGHTA, CDR2 FQGNSA. The V gene end was trimmed by 2 bases and the J gene end by 4 bases; junction bases not matched to a gene: 8. The J gene is TRBJ2-2, the V gene TRBV7-2; TRBD2 agrees at 9 bases. The sequence came from a woman aged 18-29 years in good health and CMV-seronegative. Sequences were obtained from PBMCs. CDR3: CASSLWSSGESTGELFF. In DNA, the CDR3 is TGTGCCAGCAGCTTATGGTCTAGCGGGGAGTCCACCGGGGAGCTGTTTTTT.